The 3 T cell receptor beta chains reported below all come from one sample, sequenced in a study of preoperative IRX-2 immunotherapy in early breast cancer. The treatment denotes: preoperative locoregional IRX-2 cytokine immunotherapy. Assay used: immunoSEQ multiplex PCR; TCRdb lists only in-frame clones, some missing. The sample carries about 25,000 clones, 85% to 95% recorded once. The input for sequencing was tumor tissue, taken after IRX-2 immunotherapy. Receptors originate from a human donor with breast cancer.

V and J are TRBV6-5 and TRBJ1-5; 9 nucleotides align to TRBD1. Trimming removed 6 bases from V and 4 bases from J; junction bases left unmatched: 7. The length of the CDR3 is 15 residues. The germline V gene encodes CDR1 MNHEY and CDR2 SVGAGI. CDR3 residues: CASRQDRGGNQPQHF. The CDR3 bases are TGTGCCAGCAGACAGGACAGGGGAGGGAATCAGCCCCAGCATTTT.

The gene calls are TRBV15 and TRBJ2-7; possible D gene TRBD2, 6 bases. The length of the CDR3 is 13 residues. V shed 0 bases and J shed 6 bases, with 9 bases lying between them. Germline CDR1 reads LNHNV; CDR2 reads YYDKDF (reference sequence). The CDR3 DNA sequence: TGTGCCACCAGCAGAGATGGAGGGAGCGAGCAGTACTTC. It translates to CATSRDGGSEQYF.

The rearrangement joins TRBV6-4 to TRBJ2-2; D remains ambiguous. With 3 bases removed from V and 6 bases from J, the gap between germline ends came to 8 bases. Per germline, CDR1 MRHNA and CDR2 SNTAGT. This CDR3 is 13 amino acids long. The CDR3, as DNA: TGTGCCAGCAGTGAGAAGTTCCCCGGGGAGCTGTTTTTT. Translating it yields CASSEKFPGELFF.